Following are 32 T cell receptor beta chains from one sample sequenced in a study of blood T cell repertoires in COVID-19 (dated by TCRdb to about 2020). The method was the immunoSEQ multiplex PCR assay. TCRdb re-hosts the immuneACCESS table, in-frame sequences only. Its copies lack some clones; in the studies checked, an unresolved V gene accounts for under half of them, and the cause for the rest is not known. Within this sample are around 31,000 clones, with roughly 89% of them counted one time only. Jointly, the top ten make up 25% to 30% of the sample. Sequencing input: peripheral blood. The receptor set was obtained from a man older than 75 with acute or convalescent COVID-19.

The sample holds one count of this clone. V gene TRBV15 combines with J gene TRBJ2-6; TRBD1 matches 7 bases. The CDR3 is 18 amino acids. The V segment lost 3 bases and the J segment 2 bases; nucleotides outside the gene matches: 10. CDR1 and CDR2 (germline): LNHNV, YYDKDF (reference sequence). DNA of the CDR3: TGTGCCACCAGCAGGACATTGACAGGGACCGCTGGGGCCAACGTCCTGACTTTC. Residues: CATSRTLTGTAGANVLTF.

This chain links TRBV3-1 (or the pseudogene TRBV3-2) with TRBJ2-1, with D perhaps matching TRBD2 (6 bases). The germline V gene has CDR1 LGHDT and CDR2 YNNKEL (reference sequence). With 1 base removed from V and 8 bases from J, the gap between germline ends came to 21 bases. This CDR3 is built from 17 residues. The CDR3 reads CASSQAQEVGSAYEQFF. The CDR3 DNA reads TGTGCCAGCAGCCAAGCCCAAGAGGTCGGGAGTGCTTATGAGCAGTTCTTC.

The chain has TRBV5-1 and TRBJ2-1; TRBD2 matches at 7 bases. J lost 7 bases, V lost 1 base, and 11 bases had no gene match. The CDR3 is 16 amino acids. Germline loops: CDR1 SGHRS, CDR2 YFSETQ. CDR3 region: CASSLIWGRASNEQFF. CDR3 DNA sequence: TGCGCCAGCAGCTTGATTTGGGGGAGGGCCTCAAATGAGCAGTTCTTC.

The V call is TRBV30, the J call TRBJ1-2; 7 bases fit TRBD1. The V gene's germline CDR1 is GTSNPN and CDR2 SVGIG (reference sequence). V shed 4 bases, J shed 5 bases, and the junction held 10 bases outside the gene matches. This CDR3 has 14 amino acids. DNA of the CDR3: TGTGCCTGGACTCCGGGTGAGGGGGCATATGGCTACACCTTC. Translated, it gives CAWTPGEGAYGYTF.

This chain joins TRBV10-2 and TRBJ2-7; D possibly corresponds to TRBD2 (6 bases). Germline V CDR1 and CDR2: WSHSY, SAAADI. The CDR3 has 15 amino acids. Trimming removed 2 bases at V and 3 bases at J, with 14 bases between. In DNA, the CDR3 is TGCGCCAGCAGTGAGCTTCGCGGGGCTCGCTACGAGCAGTACTTC. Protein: CASSELRGARYEQYF.

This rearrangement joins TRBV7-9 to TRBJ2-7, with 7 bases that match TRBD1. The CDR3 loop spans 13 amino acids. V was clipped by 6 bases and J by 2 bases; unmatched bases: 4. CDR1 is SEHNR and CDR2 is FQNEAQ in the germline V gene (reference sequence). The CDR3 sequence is CASSNRGTYEQYF. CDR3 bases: TGTGCCAGCAGTAACAGGGGAACCTACGAGCAGTACTTC.

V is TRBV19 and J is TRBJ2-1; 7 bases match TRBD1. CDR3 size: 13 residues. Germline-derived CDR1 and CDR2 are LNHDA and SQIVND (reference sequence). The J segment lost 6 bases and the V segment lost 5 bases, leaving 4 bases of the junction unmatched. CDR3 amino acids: CASSRTGTNEQFF. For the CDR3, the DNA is TGTGCCAGTAGTCGGACAGGAACCAATGAGCAGTTCTTC.

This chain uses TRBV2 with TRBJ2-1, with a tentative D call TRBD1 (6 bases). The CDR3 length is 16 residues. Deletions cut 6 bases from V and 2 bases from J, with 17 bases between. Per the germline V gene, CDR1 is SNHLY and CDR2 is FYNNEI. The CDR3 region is CASRRGTHSTYNEQFF. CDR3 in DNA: TGTGCCAGCAGAAGGGGGACCCACTCCACCTACAATGAGCAGTTCTTC.

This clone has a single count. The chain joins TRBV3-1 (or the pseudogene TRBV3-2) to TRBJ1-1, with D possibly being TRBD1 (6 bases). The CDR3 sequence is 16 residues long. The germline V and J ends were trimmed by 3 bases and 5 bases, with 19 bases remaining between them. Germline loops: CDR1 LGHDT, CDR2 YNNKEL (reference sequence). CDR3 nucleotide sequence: TGTGCCAGCAGCCATCCCCGGGACACCCAAGGGACTGAAGCTTTCTTT. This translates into CASSHPRDTQGTEAFF.

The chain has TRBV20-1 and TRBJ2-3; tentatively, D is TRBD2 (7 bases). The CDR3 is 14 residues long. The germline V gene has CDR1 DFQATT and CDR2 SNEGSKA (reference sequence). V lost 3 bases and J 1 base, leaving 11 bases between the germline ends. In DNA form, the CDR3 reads TGCAGTGCTAGTTGGGGGGGCGGCACAGATACGCAGTATTTT. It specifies CSASWGGGTDTQYF.

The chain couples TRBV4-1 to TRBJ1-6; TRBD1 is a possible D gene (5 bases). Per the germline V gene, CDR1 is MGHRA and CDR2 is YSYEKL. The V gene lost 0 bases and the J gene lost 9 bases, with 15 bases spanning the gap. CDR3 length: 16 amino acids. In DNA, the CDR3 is TGCGCCAGCAGCCAAGATCATTACAGGAGGGGTTCACCCCTCCACTTT. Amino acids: CASSQDHYRRGSPLHF.

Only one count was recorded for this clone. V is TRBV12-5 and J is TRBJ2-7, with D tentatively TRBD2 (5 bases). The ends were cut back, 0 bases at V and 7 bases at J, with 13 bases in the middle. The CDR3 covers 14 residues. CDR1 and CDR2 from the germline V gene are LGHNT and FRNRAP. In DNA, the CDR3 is TGTGCTAGTGGTTTGGTAGGCAGTTCGGGGGAGCAGTACTTC. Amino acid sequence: CASGLVGSSGEQYF.

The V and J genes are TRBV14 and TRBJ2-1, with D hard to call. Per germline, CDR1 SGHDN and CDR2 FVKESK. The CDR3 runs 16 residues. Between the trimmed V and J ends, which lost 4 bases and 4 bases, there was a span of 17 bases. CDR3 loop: CASSPRIGGTYNEQFF. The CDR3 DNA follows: TGTGCCAGCAGCCCTCGTATTGGCGGAACTTACAATGAGCAGTTCTTC.

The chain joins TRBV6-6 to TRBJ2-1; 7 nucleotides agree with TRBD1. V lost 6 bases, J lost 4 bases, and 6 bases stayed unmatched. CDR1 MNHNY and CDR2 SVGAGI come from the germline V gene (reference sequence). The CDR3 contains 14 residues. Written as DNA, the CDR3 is TGTGCCAGCAGGGGACAGTACACTTACAATGAGCAGTTCTTC. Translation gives CASRGQYTYNEQFF.

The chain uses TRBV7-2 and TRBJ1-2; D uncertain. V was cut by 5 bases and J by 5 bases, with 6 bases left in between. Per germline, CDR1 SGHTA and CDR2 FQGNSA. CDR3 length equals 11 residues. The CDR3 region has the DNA TGTGCCAGCAGCCGGGGATATGGCTACACCTTC. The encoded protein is CASSRGYGYTF.

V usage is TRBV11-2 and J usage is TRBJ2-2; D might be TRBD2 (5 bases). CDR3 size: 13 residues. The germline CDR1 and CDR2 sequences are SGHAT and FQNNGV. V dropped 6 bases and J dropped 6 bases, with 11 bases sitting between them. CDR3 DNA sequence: TGTGCCAGCAGTTCGGGAAATCCCGGGGAGCTGTTTTTT. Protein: CASSSGNPGELFF.

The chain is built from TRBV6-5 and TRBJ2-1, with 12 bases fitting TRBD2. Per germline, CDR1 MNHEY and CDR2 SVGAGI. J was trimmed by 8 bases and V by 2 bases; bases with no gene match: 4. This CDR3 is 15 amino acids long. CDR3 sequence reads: CASSYRASGRDEQFF. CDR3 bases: TGTGCCAGCAGTTACCGGGCTAGCGGGAGGGATGAGCAGTTCTTC.

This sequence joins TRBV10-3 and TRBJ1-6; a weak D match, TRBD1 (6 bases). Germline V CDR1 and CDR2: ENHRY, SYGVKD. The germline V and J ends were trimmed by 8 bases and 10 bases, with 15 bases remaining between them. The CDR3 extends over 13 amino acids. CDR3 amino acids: CAISRQDGSPLHF. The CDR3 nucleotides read TGTGCCATCTCCAGACAGGACGGCTCACCCCTCCACTTT.

CDR3 amino acids: CASSASLAGPWREQYF. The CDR3 bases are TGTGCCAGCAGCGCCTCGCTAGCGGGACCCTGGAGGGAGCAGTACTTC. The chain couples TRBV7-9 to TRBJ2-7; 9 nucleotides align to TRBD2. CDR1 and CDR2 from the germline V gene are SEHNR and FQNEAQ (reference sequence). The CDR3 loop spans 16 amino acids. V lost 5 bases, J lost 7 bases, and 15 bases stayed unmatched. The full variable domain, rest sourced from reference TRBV7-9 and TRBJ2-7, is DTGVSQNPRHKITKRGQNVTFRCDPISEHNRLYWYRQTLGQGPEFLTYFQNEAQLEKSRLLSDRFSAERPKGSFSTLEIQRTEQGDSAMYLCASSASLAGPWREQYFGPGTRLTVT.

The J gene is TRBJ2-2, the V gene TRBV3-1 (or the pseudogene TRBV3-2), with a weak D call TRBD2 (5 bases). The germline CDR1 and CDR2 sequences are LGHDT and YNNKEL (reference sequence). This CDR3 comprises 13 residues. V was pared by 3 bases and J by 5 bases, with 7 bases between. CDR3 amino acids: CASSQRRTGELFF. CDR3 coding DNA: TGTGCCAGCAGCCAGAGGAGGACCGGGGAGCTGTTTTTT.

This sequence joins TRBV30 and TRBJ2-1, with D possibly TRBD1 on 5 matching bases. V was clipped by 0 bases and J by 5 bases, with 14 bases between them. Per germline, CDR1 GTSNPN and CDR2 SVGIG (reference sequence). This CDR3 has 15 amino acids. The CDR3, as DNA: TGTGCCTGGAGTGTTAGGGGAACACCCAACAATGAGCAGTTCTTC. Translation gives CAWSVRGTPNNEQFF.

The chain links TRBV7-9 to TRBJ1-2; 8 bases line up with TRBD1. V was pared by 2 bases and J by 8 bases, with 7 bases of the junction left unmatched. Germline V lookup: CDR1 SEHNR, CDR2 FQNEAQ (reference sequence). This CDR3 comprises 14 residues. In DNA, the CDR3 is TGTGCCAGCAGCTTATCGGGACAGGCGGGCGGCTACACCTTC. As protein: CASSLSGQAGGYTF. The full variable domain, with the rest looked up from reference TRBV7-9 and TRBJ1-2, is DTGVSQNPRHKITKRGQNVTFRCDPISEHNRLYWYRQTLGQGPEFLTYFQNEAQLEKSRLLSDRFSAERPKGSFSTLEIQRTEQGDSAMYLCASSLSGQAGGYTFGSGTRLTVV.

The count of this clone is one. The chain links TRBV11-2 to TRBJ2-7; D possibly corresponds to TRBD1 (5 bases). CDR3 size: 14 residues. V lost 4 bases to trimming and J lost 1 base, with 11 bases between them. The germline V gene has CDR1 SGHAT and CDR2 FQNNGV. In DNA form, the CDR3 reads TGTGCCAGCAGCTCAGGGCGTTCTTCCTACGAGCAGTACTTC. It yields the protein CASSSGRSSYEQYF.

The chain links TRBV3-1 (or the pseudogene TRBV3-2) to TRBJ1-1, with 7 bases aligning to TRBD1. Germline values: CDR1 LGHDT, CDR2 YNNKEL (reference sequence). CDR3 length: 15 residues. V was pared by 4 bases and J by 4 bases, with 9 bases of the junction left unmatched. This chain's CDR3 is CASSRVRQGSTEAFF. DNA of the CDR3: TGTGCCAGCAGCCGAGTAAGACAGGGTAGCACTGAAGCTTTCTTT.

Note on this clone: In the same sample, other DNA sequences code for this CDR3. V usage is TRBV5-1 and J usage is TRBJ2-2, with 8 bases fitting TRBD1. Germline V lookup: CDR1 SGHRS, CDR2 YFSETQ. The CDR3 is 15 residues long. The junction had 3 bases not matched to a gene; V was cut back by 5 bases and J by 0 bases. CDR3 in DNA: TGCGCCAGCAGGAGGACAGGGTCGAACACCGGGGAGCTGTTTTTT. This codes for CASRRTGSNTGELFF.

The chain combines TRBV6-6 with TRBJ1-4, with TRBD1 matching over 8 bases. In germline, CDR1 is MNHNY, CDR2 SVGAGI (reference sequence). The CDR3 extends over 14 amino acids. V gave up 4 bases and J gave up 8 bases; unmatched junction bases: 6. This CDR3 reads CASSWTDRAEKLFF. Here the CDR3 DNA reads TGTGCCAGCAGTTGGACGGACAGGGCGGAAAAACTGTTTTTT.

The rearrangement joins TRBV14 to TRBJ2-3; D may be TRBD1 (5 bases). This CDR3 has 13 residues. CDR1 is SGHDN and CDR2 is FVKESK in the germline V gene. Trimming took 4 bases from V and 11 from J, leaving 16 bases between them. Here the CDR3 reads CASSRNGAEWQYF. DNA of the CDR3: TGTGCCAGCAGCCGGAATGGGGCCGAATGGCAGTATTTT.

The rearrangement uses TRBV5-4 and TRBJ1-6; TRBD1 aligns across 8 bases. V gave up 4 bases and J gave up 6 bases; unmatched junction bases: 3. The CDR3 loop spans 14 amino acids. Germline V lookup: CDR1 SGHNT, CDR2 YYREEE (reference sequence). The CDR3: CASSEGQVNSPLHF. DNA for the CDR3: TGTGCCAGCAGCGAGGGACAGGTTAATTCACCCCTCCACTTT.

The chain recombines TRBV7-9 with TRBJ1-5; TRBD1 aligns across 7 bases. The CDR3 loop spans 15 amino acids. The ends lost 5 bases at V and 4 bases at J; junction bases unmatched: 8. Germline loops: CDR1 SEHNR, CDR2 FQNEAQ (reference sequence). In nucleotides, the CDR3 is TGTGCCAGCAGCCCCGGCCAGGGGGTAAATCAGCCCCAGCATTTT. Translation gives CASSPGQGVNQPQHF.

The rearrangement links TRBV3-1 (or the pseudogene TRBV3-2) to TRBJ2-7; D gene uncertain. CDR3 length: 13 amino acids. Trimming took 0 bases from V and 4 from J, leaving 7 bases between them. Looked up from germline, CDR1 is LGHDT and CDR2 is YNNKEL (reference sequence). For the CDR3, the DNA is TGTGCCAGCAGCCAAGATTTGCGGTACGAGCAGTACTTC. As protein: CASSQDLRYEQYF.

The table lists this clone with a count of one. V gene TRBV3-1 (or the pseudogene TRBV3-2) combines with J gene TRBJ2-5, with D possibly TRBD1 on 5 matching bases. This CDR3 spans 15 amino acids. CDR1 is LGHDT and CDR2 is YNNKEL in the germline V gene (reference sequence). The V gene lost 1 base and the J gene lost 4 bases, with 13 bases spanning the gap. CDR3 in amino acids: CASSQGGLYLETQYF. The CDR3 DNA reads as TGTGCCAGCAGCCAAGGGGGCCTGTATTTAGAGACCCAGTACTTC.

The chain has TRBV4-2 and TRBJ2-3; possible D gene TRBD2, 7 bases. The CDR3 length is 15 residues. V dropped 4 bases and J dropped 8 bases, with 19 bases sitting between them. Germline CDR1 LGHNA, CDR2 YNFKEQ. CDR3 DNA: TGTGCCAGCAGCCGCTCTGAGGGGGGGGGAGGTACGCAGTATTTT. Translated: CASSRSEGGGGTQYF.